This paragraph covers one TCR beta chain sequence. Its cognate antigen is unknown. The sample belongs to a study of T cells expressing NK-cell markers. Study in general: Seven sequenced donors out of eight were HCMV-seropositive, one seronegative. The study's findings and limits: One observes that, in several donors, these clonotypes were also the leading ones within the CD3+CD56-NKG2C+ fraction. Of CD8+ T cells, roughly 1.0-8% belonged to dominant NKG2C+ clonotypes in 5 to 7 donors.

With UMIs, 5'RACE template switching was used to make TCR beta cDNA. No DNA is given; TCRdb re-called the 5' RACE reads and lists each CDR3 protein once. The sample data list about 150,000 distinct CDR3 sequences. The CDR3 sequence is 15 residues long. The sequencing sample was made of blood T cells: a sorted CD56 or NKG2C T cell subset, CD4+ or CD8+ T cells, or bulk PBMC T cells (not recorded which). This clonotype originated in a woman between 50 and 59 years old in good health. J is TRBJ2-2 and V is TRBV12-3 or TRBV12-4; TCRdb returns TRBD2, unconfirmable since there is no DNA. CDR3 amino acids: CASSPTGGSIGELFF.